This T cell receptor (beta chain) was obtained from a study of T cell responses to AZD1222 COVID-19 vaccine. Turning to this clone: Antigen specificity is unknown.

Profiled with immunoSEQ multiplex PCR; TCRdb holds only in-frame clones, not every one. The sample lists 86,000 or so clones; 85% to 90% were seen once. CDR3 length: 13 amino acids. CDR1 and CDR2 from the germline V gene are LNHNV and YYDKDF (reference sequence). Trimming left V 6 bases short and J 3 bases short, with 11 bases between. Findings and caveats of the study: The donor cohort was predominantly white British with a female majority, and clonal diversity may have been underestimated.

The TCR originated in an adult who received the AZD1222 COVID-19 vaccine. This chain joins TRBV15 and TRBJ2-5, with D unclear. The specimen comprised peripheral blood, sampled 28 days after the second AZD1222 dose. CDR3 amino acids: CATSLGPKETQYF. DNA for the CDR3: TGTGCCACCAGTCTTGGGCCGAAAGAGACCCAGTACTTC.